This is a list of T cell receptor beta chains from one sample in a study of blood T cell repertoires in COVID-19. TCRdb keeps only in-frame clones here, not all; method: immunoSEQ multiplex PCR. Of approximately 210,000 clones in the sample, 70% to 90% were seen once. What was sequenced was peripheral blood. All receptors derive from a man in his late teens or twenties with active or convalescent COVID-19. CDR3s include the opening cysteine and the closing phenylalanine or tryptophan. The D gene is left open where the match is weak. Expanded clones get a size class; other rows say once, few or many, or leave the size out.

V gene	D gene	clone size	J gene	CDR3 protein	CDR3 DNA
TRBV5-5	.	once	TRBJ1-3	CASSLDGRAAGNTIYF	TGTGCCAGCAGCTTGGATGGCAGGGCAGCTGGAAACACCATATATTTT
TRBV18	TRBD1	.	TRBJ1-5	CASSLSTGNSNQPQHF	TGTGCCAGCTCACTATCGACAGGGAATAGCAATCAGCCCCAGCATTTT
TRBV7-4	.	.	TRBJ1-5	CASSPDMVLFLCNQPQHF	TGTGCCAGCAGCCCAGACATGGTCTTATTTCTCTGCAATCAGCCCCAGCATTTT
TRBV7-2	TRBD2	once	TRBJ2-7	CASSQGLAGAAYEQYF	TGTGCCAGCAGCCAGGGACTAGCGGGAGCCGCCTACGAGCAGTACTTC
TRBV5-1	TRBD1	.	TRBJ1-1	CASSWGTATEAFF	TGCGCCAGCAGCTGGGGGACAGCCACTGAAGCTTTCTTT
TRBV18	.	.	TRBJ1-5	CASQERRDSNQPQHF	TGTGCCAGCCAAGAACGGCGGGATAGCAATCAGCCCCAGCATTTT
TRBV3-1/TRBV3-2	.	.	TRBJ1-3	CASSQVDSGNTIYF	TGTGCCAGCAGCCAAGTAGACTCTGGAAACACCATATATTTT
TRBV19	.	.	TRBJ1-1	CASSIFGELEAFF	TGTGCCAGTAGTATATTCGGGGAGTTAGAAGCTTTCTTT
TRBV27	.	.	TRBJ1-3	CASSLGPFSGNTIYF	TGTGCCAGCAGTTTAGGCCCTTTCTCTGGAAACACCATATATTTT
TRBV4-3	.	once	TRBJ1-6	CASSQVQNSPLHF	TGCGCCAGCAGCCAAGTGCAGAATTCACCCCTCCACTTT
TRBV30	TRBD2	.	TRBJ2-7	CAWSIGTSGSEQYF	TGTGCCTGGAGTATCGGGACTAGCGGCAGCGAGCAGTACTTC
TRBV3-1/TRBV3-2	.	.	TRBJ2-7	CASSQLREGQASSYEQYF	TGTGCCAGCAGCCAACTAAGGGAGGGACAGGCGAGCTCCTACGAGCAGTACTTC
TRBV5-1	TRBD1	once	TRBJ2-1	CASRNRGESYNEQFF	TGCGCCAGCAGGAACAGGGGCGAGTCCTACAATGAGCAGTTCTTC
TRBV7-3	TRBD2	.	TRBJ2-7	CASSLTAGRETYF	TGTGCCAGCAGCTTAACCGCCGGGCGGGAGACGTACTTC
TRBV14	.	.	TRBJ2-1	CASSRKTTTSYNEQFF	TGTGCCAGCAGCCGGAAGACTACAACGTCCTACAATGAGCAGTTCTTC
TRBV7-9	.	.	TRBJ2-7	CASSSPFGEFAYEQYF	TGTGCCAGCAGCTCGCCTTTTGGGGAGTTCGCCTACGAGCAGTACTTC
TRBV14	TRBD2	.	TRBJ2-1	CASSQDLGLAGSHNEQFF	TGTGCCAGCAGCCAAGATTTAGGACTAGCGGGATCTCACAATGAGCAGTTCTTC
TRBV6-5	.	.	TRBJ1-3	CASRGGFTGNTIYF	TGTGCCAGCAGAGGGGGATTTACTGGAAACACCATATATTTT
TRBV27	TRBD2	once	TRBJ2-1	CASSDALLLRGGPLDEQFF	TGTGCCAGCAGTGACGCCCTCCTCTTACGGGGGGGCCCTTTGGATGAGCAGTTCTTC
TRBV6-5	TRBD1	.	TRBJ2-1	CASSYEGASYNEQFF	TGTGCCAGCAGTTACGAGGGGGCGTCCTACAATGAGCAGTTCTTC
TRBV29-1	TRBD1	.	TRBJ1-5	CSVARGQDQPQHF	TGCAGCGTCGCCAGGGGACAGGATCAGCCCCAGCATTTT
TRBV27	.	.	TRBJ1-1	CASSRGTFMNTEAFF	TGTGCCAGCAGTCGGGGGACGTTCATGAACACTGAAGCTTTCTTT
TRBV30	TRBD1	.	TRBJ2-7	CAWWSVGTGDEQYF	TGTGCCTGGTGGAGTGTCGGGACAGGTGATGAGCAGTACTTC
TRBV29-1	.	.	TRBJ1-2	CSADSNYGYTF	TGCAGCGCGGACAGCAACTATGGCTACACCTTC
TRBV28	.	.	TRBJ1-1	CASSLQGLNTEAFF	TGTGCCAGCAGTCTTCAGGGGCTGAACACTGAAGCTTTCTTT
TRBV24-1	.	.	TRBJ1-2	CATARAGDDGYTF	TGTGCCACCGCACGGGCGGGGGATGATGGCTACACCTTC
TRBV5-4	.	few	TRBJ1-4	CASSLGGIGEKLFF	TGTGCCAGCAGCTTGGGAGGGATAGGTGAAAAACTGTTTTTT
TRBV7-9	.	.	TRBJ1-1	CASTTPGAPGITEAFF	TGTGCCAGCACTACCCCAGGGGCCCCGGGGATCACTGAAGCTTTCTTT
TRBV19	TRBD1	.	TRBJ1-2	CASSMFGTGVNYGYTF	TGTGCCAGTAGTATGTTCGGGACAGGAGTTAACTATGGCTACACCTTC
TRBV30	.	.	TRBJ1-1	CAWRGGAEIMNTEAFF	TGTGCCTGGAGAGGGGGGGCAGAAATAATGAACACTGAAGCTTTCTTT
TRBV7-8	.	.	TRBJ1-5	CASSLAQGANQPQHF	TGTGCCAGCAGCTTAGCCCAAGGGGCCAATCAGCCCCAGCATTTT
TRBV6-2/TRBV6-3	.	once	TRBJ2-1	CASSYFGGAGNNEQFF	TGTGCCAGCAGTTACTTTGGCGGGGCCGGAAACAATGAGCAGTTCTTC
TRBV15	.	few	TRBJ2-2	CATSRVGTLNTGELFF	TGTGCCACCAGCAGAGTCGGGACTTTAAACACCGGGGAGCTGTTTTTT
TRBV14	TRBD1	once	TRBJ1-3	CASSQLGTGGPGNTIYF	TGTGCCAGCAGCCAACTTGGGACAGGGGGCCCTGGAAACACCATATATTTT
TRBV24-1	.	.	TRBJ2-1	CATSFSGTAYNEQFF	TGTGCCACCAGTTTCTCTGGTACGGCCTACAATGAGCAGTTCTTC